This paragraph covers one T cell receptor (beta chain) sequence. Germline V gives CDR1 LNHNV, CDR2 YYDKDF (reference sequence). The CDR3 runs 17 residues. V shed 0 bases, J shed 8 bases, and the junction held 12 bases outside the gene matches. Libraries were prepared by immunoSEQ multiplex PCR; TCRdb keeps only in-frame clonotypes and omits some of them. The profile shows 55,000 to 80,000 clones, roughly 92% of them singletons. The data originate from a study of T cell changes during pregnancy in multiple sclerosis. The sample in question was CD8+ T cells from peripheral blood mononuclear cells, obtained in the second trimester of pregnancy. The rearrangement links TRBV15 to TRBJ1-4; TRBD1 matches at 7 bases. The clonotype originates from a female donor with multiple sclerosis, enrolled in a pregnancy study. Here the CDR3 reads CATSRDSQGGLDEKLFF. CDR3 DNA sequence: TGTGCCACCAGCAGAGATTCCCAGGGGGGATTAGACGAAAAACTGTTTTTT.